Listed here is a single T cell receptor beta chain. Its antigen is not identified. Between the trimmed V and J ends, which lost 3 bases and 10 bases, there was a span of 13 bases. Germline assignment: CDR1 KGHSH and CDR2 LQKENI. The CDR3 extends over 13 amino acids. The TCR-sequenced patients were a few responders to pembrolizumab. This sample stems from a study of PD-1 blockade in mismatch repair-deficient tumors. Turning to the study itself: Enrolled about 2013-2017, patients had progressing, pretreated mismatch repair-deficient cancers of 12 to 13 types.

Study results and caveats: Tumor-resident clones, often absent from pretreatment blood, expanded after pembrolizumab and then contracted.

Sequencing was performed with immunoSEQ multiplex PCR; in TCRdb, only in-frame clones are kept and a portion is missing. This repertoire shows approximately 79,000 clones, 80% to 90% found once; its top ten account for over 4.5%. The sequence derives from an adult with mismatch repair-deficient cancer. V is TRBV18 and J is TRBJ2-1; D uncertain. The specimen comprised peripheral blood, sampled 44 weeks after starting pembrolizumab. The CDR3 protein is CASSPSNRNEQFF. The CDR3 bases are TGTGCCAGCTCACCCTCCAACCGCAACGAGCAGTTCTTC.